The 4 T cell receptor beta chains presented below share a single source sample, sequenced in a study of identical twins. TCRdb independently ran MiXCR on the 5' RACE reads; one entry per CDR3 protein. The repertoire includes approximately 620,000 distinct CDR3 sequences, around 8.6% of them detected once, and around 0.98% sits in the top ten. This sample was also put to use in a study of yellow fever vaccine responses in identical twins.

The specimen sequenced was PBMCs. All receptors derive from a woman aged 18-30 years in good health.

This clonotype was seen a few times. The chain employs TRBV10-3 and TRBJ2-7; D perhaps matches TRBD1 (7 bases). Per germline, CDR1 ENHRY and CDR2 SYGVKD. The CDR3 contains 14 residues. The ends were cut back, 0 bases at V and 6 bases at J, with 12 bases in the middle. CDR3 region: CAISESGQEGEQYF. The CDR3 bases are TGTGCCATCAGTGAGTCCGGACAGGAGGGCGAGCAGTACTTC.

The chain has TRBV15 and TRBJ2-3, with TRBD1 matching 7 bases. The V gene's germline CDR1 is LNHNV and CDR2 YYDKDF (reference sequence). The junction had 9 bases not matched to a gene; V was cut back by 3 bases and J by 3 bases. This CDR3 is 16 amino acids long. The DNA for the CDR3 is TGTGCCACCAGCAGTCCGGGACAGAAAAATACAGATACGCAGTATTTT. Encoded protein: CATSSPGQKNTDTQYF. Full variable domain (outside the CDR3, taken from reference TRBV15 and TRBJ2-3): DAMVIQNPRYQVTQFGKPVTLSCSQTLNHNVMYWYQQKSSQAPKLLFHYYDKDFNNEADTPDNFQSRRPNTSFCFLDIRSPGLGDTAMYLCATSSPGQKNTDTQYFGPGTRLTVL.

This clonotype was detected ten times or more. The chain joins TRBV7-9 to TRBJ2-7; tentatively, D is TRBD1 (7 bases). V was cut by 0 bases and J by 3 bases, with 15 bases left in between. CDR1 SEHNR and CDR2 FQNEAQ come from the germline V gene (reference sequence). CDR3 length equals 16 residues. CDR3 sequence reads: CASSLAAGQKFYEQYF. The CDR3 DNA follows: TGTGCCAGCAGCTTAGCTGCGGGACAGAAGTTCTACGAGCAGTACTTC.

This clonotype was observed a single time. The chain couples TRBV28 to TRBJ2-2; possible D gene TRBD1, 6 bases. V was pared by 4 bases and J by 2 bases, with 14 bases between. Per the germline V gene, CDR1 is MDHEN and CDR2 is SYDVKM. The CDR3 totals 16 residues. The CDR3 reads CASSSNGRGNTGELFF. For the CDR3, the DNA is TGTGCCAGCAGTTCCAATGGCAGGGGCAACACCGGGGAGCTGTTTTTT.